The 16 T cell receptor beta chains presented below share a single source sample, sequenced in a study of vaccination effects on CD4 cells after COVID-19. These receptors have no known antigen. TCRdb's table, derived via immunoSEQ multiplex PCR, lists solely in-frame clones and lacks some. The profile covers around 83,000 clones, with approximately 81% appearing a single time and approximately 1.7% taken by the ten largest. CD4+ T cells specific for antigen were expanded with viral peptide pools by the ViraFEST assay before sequencing. Cells that had been cultured for roughly 9 days were the source of isolated CD4+ T cells. The sample consisted of CD4+ T cells from PBMCs cultured with HCoV-229E spike peptides, taken before COVID-19 vaccination. The source of these receptors is a human donor who received a COVID-19 vaccine.

V and J are TRBV9 and TRBJ1-4, with a tentative D call TRBD1 (5 bases). Between the trimmed V and J ends, which lost 0 bases and 10 bases, there was a span of 13 bases. Germline V lookup: CDR1 SGDLS, CDR2 YYNGEE. This CDR3 comprises 14 residues. For the CDR3, the DNA is TGTGCCAGCAGCGTAGAGGGTCTCGGGGGAAAACTGTTTTTT. Amino acids: CASSVEGLGGKLFF.

The rearrangement links TRBV7-2 to TRBJ1-5; D is unresolved. The CDR3 contains 15 residues. The V end was cut by 1 base, the J end by 2 bases, with 9 bases between. Germline V gene data show CDR1 as SGHTA and CDR2 as FQGNSA. The CDR3 loop reads CASSLDGSGNQPQHF. DNA of the CDR3: TGTGCCAGCAGCTTAGACGGGTCAGGCAATCAGCCCCAGCATTTT. Drawing the rest from reference TRBV7-2 and TRBJ1-5, the complete variable domain is GAGVSQSPSNKVTEKGKDVELRCDPISGHTALYWYRQSLGQGLEFLIYFQGNSAPDKSGLPSDRFSAERTGGSVSTLTIQRTQQEDSAVYLCASSLDGSGNQPQHFGDGTRLSIL.

The chain couples TRBV6-6 to TRBJ1-4; D uncertain. The V end lost 6 bases, the J end lost 8 bases, and 10 bases lay between the germline ends. From germline, CDR1 is MNHNY and CDR2 SVGAGI (reference sequence). This CDR3 is 12 amino acids long. CDR3 region: CASSLQGEKLFF. The CDR3 DNA is TGTGCCAGCAGCCTACAAGGAGAAAAACTGTTTTTT.

This clone was observed a handful of times. The chain links TRBV6-5 to TRBJ1-1, with 11 bases aligning to TRBD1. This CDR3 contains 15 residues. Trimming removed 6 bases from V and 3 bases from J; junction bases left unmatched: 6. CDR1 and CDR2 (germline): MNHEY, SVGAGI. CDR3 nucleotides: TGTGCCAGCAGGATAGGGACAGGGGGTGACACTGAAGCTTTCTTT. Translation gives CASRIGTGGDTEAFF.

This clone was picked up a small number of times. V gene TRBV6-1 combines with J gene TRBJ1-5, with D perhaps matching TRBD1 (5 bases). Germline V CDR1 and CDR2: MNHNS, SASEGT. With 3 bases removed from V and 7 bases from J, the gap between germline ends came to 13 bases. CDR3 length: 14 residues. CDR3: CASSEGVGRQPQHF. Written as DNA, the CDR3 is TGTGCCAGCAGTGAGGGGGTAGGCCGGCAGCCCCAGCATTTT.

V and J are TRBV11-2 and TRBJ1-1; D ambiguous. The V gene's germline CDR1 is SGHAT and CDR2 FQNNGV. The CDR3 has 13 amino acids. V was clipped by 4 bases and J by 1 base, with 7 bases between them. In DNA form, the CDR3 reads TGTGCCAGCAGCTCGCACCGGAACACTGAAGCTTTCTTT. Protein: CASSSHRNTEAFF. The variable domain in full, with the rest retrieved from reference TRBV11-2 and TRBJ1-1, is EAGVAQSPRYKIIEKRQSVAFWCNPISGHATLYWYQQILGQGPKLLIQFQNNGVVDDSQLPKDRFSAERLKGVDSTLKIQPAKLEDSAVYLCASSSHRNTEAFFGQGTRLTVV.

The rearrangement links TRBV7-2 to TRBJ1-5, with unresolved D. This CDR3 comprises 13 residues. CDR1 SGHTA and CDR2 FQGNSA come from the germline V gene. V lost 4 bases, J lost 0 bases, and 4 bases lay in between. The CDR3 reads CASSSNSNQPQHF. The CDR3 nucleotides are TGTGCCAGCAGCTCTAATAGCAATCAGCCCCAGCATTTT.

This rearrangement joins TRBV5-1 to TRBJ2-2; the match to TRBD2 covers 7 bases. The CDR3 runs 13 residues. Germline CDR1 reads SGHRS; CDR2 reads YFSETQ. CDR3 in amino acids: CAGGDGNTGELFF. The CDR3 region has the DNA TGCGCTGGGGGGGACGGGAACACCGGGGAGCTGTTTTTT.

The chain joins TRBV5-6 to TRBJ1-4; 8 nucleotides agree with TRBD1. With V trimmed by 2 bases and J by 7 bases, 7 bases remained unmatched. The germline CDR1 and CDR2 sequences are SGHDT and YYEEEE. The CDR3 loop spans 15 amino acids. CDR3 amino acids: CASSLRTGWAEKLFF. CDR3 nucleotide sequence: TGTGCCAGCAGCTTAAGGACAGGGTGGGCTGAAAAACTGTTTTTT.

The chain is built from TRBV18 and TRBJ1-1, with 8 bases lining up with TRBD1. The V and J ends lost 0 bases and 6 bases, in that order; junction bases with no gene match: 6. The CDR3 length is 15 residues. The germline gives CDR1 KGHSH, CDR2 LQKENI. This CDR3 reads CASSPPQGAAAEAFF. The CDR3 nucleotides are TGTGCCAGCTCACCACCGCAGGGGGCGGCGGCTGAAGCTTTCTTT.

This clone was seen a few times. The chain joins TRBV12-3 or TRBV12-4 to TRBJ1-2; TRBD1 might be the D (5 bases). Trimming took 1 base from V and 9 from J, leaving 12 bases between them. CDR3 size: 13 residues. Here the CDR3 DNA reads TGTGCCAGCAGTTTAGGGGACGGAGTGAGCTACACCTTC. It encodes CASSLGDGVSYTF.

J is TRBJ1-4 and V is TRBV19, with TRBD1 as a possible D gene (5 bases). Germline V gives CDR1 LNHDA, CDR2 SQIVND (reference sequence). The CDR3 has 16 residues. V shed 4 bases and J shed 0 bases, with 12 bases lying between them. DNA for the CDR3: TGTGCCAGTAGTAACCGGGACGCAACAACTAATGAAAAACTGTTTTTT. Protein sequence: CASSNRDATTNEKLFF.

In this sample, this clone turned up once. The chain joins TRBV9 to TRBJ1-4; D not certain. There are 15 residues in the CDR3. CDR1 and CDR2 (germline): SGDLS, YYNGEE. V lost 0 bases to trimming and J lost 4 bases, with 10 bases between them. CDR3 amino acids: CASSVDGGGNEKLFF. DNA of the CDR3: TGTGCCAGCAGCGTAGATGGCGGCGGTAATGAAAAACTGTTTTTT.

The V and J genes are TRBV2 and TRBJ1-2, with 7 positions matching TRBD1. Unmatched junction bases numbered 4, after V lost 4 bases and J lost 2 bases. This CDR3 is built from 14 residues. Germline lookup yields CDR1 SNHLY and CDR2 FYNNEI. In DNA, the CDR3 is TGTGCCAGCAGTGCGGGACAGACAAACTATGGCTACACCTTC. Translating it yields CASSAGQTNYGYTF.

The chain combines TRBV2 with TRBJ1-5, with D unresolved. Germline values: CDR1 SNHLY, CDR2 FYNNEI. The CDR3 loop spans 15 amino acids. Between the trimmed V and J ends, which lost 4 bases and 3 bases, there was a span of 13 bases. The CDR3 spells CASSVSNPNNQPQHF. The DNA of the CDR3 is TGTGCCAGCAGTGTTAGCAATCCCAACAATCAGCCCCAGCATTTT.

This chain connects TRBV2 to TRBJ1-1, with a tentative D call TRBD1 (6 bases). The CDR3 contains 13 residues. V lost 9 bases to trimming and J lost 1 base, with 12 bases between them. Germline CDR1 SNHLY, CDR2 FYNNEI. In nucleotides, the CDR3 is TGTGCCAGTCTGAAACAGGGGAACACTGAAGCTTTCTTT. Protein sequence: CASLKQGNTEAFF. The variable domain in full, completed from reference TRBV2 and TRBJ1-1, reads EPEVTQTPSHQVTQMGQEVILRCVPISNHLYFYWYRQILGQKVEFLVSFYNNEISEKSEIFDDQFSVERPDGSNFTLKIRSTKLEDSAMYFCASLKQGNTEAFFGQGTRLTVV.